One and the same sample provided the 23 T cell receptor beta chains below, sequenced in a study of T cells in Graves' hyperthyroidism and ophthalmopathy. TCR beta CDR3 regions were amplified from RNA transcripts. With the HTBI primer set, the TCR CDR3 went through a first round of RT-PCR. TCRdb processed the multiplex PCR reads anew with MiXCR; each CDR3 protein has one entry. The sample consists of about 600,000 distinct CDR3 sequences, around 13% of them appearing once. The sequenced sample consisted of blood. These receptors were taken from a woman between 50 and 59 years old with Graves' ophthalmopathy.

V gene TRBV28 combines with J gene TRBJ1-5; D perhaps matches TRBD1 (5 bases). From germline, CDR1 is MDHEN and CDR2 SYDVKM. The germline V and J ends were trimmed by 6 bases and 0 bases, with 15 bases remaining between them. This CDR3 contains 16 residues. The CDR3 sequence: CASSHRDGTSNQPQHF. CDR3 DNA: TGTGCCAGCAGCCATAGGGACGGGACTAGCAATCAGCCCCAGCATTTT.

This rearrangement joins TRBV6-1 to TRBJ2-3; D call uncertain. Per germline, CDR1 MNHNS and CDR2 SASEGT. The V end lost 11 bases, the J end lost 8 bases, and 8 bases lay between the germline ends. CDR3 size: 9 residues. This chain's CDR3 is CACGGTQYF. The CDR3 DNA follows: TGTGCCTGTGGTGGTACGCAGTATTTT.

This clonotype occurred a few times. The chain recombines TRBV6-1 with TRBJ2-2; 12 nucleotides match TRBD2. The CDR3 consists of 15 residues. Per germline, CDR1 MNHNS and CDR2 SASEGT. Trimming at V came to 4 bases and at J to 7 bases, leaving 4 bases not matched to a gene. CDR3 nucleotides: TGTGCCAGCAGTGGGCGACTAGCGGGAGTCGGGGAGCTGTTTTTT. Amino acid sequence: CASSGRLAGVGELFF.

In its sample, this clonotype was seen once. A single base separates this from a much larger clone, so it may be a read error. This chain uses TRBV12-3 or TRBV12-4 with TRBJ2-3, with 7 bases that match TRBD2. V lost 5 bases to trimming and J lost 4 bases; unmatched junction nucleotides: 9. The CDR3 totals 15 residues. CDR3 nucleotides: TGTGCCAGCAGTAATAGCGGGCGTATCTCAGATACGCAGTATTTT. Translation gives CASSNSGRISDTQYF.

This clonotype was seen at least ten times. This chain joins TRBV27 and TRBJ2-1, with 7 bases lining up with TRBD2. The germline V gene encodes CDR1 MNHEY and CDR2 SMNVEV (reference sequence). After removal of 2 bases from V and 6 bases from J, the junction contained 7 bases not matched to a gene. The CDR3 is made up of 15 amino acids. The CDR3 nucleotides are TGTGCCAGCAGTTTAAGGGCGGGAGAAAGCAATGAGCAGTTCTTC. Its translation is CASSLRAGESNEQFF.

This clonotype was counted between two and nine times. The rearrangement links TRBV6-1 to TRBJ2-7, with TRBD1 matching 9 bases. The CDR3 covers 13 residues. Trimming removed 6 bases from V and 5 bases from J; junction bases left unmatched: 5. Germline CDR1 and CDR2: MNHNS and SASEGT. The CDR3 coding sequence is TGTGCCAGCAGCGGGACAGGGTCTAACGAGCAGTACTTC. This gives the protein CASSGTGSNEQYF.

This clonotype has just a few counts. The chain joins TRBV6-1 to TRBJ2-2; 7 bases agree with TRBD1. The germline CDR1 and CDR2 sequences are MNHNS and SASEGT. The V and J ends lost 6 bases and 4 bases, in that order; junction bases with no gene match: 5. This CDR3 contains 14 residues. CDR3 sequence (DNA): TGTGCCAGCAGACCCAGGGGGATCACCGGGGAGCTGTTTTTT. It translates to CASRPRGITGELFF.

A remark on this clonotype: A much larger clone differs by one base, so this may be a read error. The chain is built from TRBV28 and TRBJ1-5; possible D gene TRBD1, 6 bases. CDR1 and CDR2 (germline): MDHEN, SYDVKM. V was shortened by 6 bases and J by 6 bases, with 9 bases between the two germline ends. This CDR3 is built from 12 residues. In DNA, the CDR3 is TGTGCCAGCAGCCCGGACAGTCAGCCCCAGCATTTT. As protein: CASSPDSQPQHF.

About this clonotype: This may arise from a read error, as a much more abundant clone is one base away. This rearrangement joins TRBV20-1 to TRBJ2-1; TRBD2 aligns across 7 bases. The CDR3 contains 14 residues. J gave up 7 bases and V 2 bases, and 8 bases lay outside the gene matches. Germline CDR1 reads DFQATT; CDR2 reads SNEGSKA (reference sequence). CDR3: CSARRRAAGNEQFF. For the CDR3, the DNA is TGCAGTGCTAGAAGGCGGGCAGCGGGGAATGAGCAGTTCTTC.

This clonotype was observed a handful of times. This chain connects TRBV19 to TRBJ2-1; D possibly corresponds to TRBD2 (5 bases). The V and J ends lost 2 bases and 1 base respectively, with 15 bases between them. Germline CDR1 and CDR2: LNHDA and SQIVND (reference sequence). The CDR3 sequence is 17 residues long. CDR3 sequence reads: CASSIIGSARSYNEQFF. Here the CDR3 DNA reads TGTGCCAGTAGTATAATAGGTAGCGCCAGGTCCTACAATGAGCAGTTCTTC.

The table lists this clonotype with many counts. The chain joins TRBV7-9 to TRBJ2-5; no firm D call. Germline lookup yields CDR1 SEHNR and CDR2 FQNEAQ (reference sequence). The CDR3 is 14 residues long. Trimming took 5 bases from V and 0 from J, leaving 10 bases between them. As DNA, the CDR3 is TGTGCCAGCAGCCCCGGAGCCTACCAAGAGACCCAGTACTTC. It specifies CASSPGAYQETQYF.

A few counts support this clonotype. This chain links TRBV7-3 with TRBJ1-5; no firm D call. V was shortened by 2 bases and J by 2 bases, with 16 bases between the two germline ends. The CDR3 is made up of 17 amino acids. The germline V gene has CDR1 SGHTA and CDR2 FQGTGA. CDR3 in DNA: TGTGCCAGCAGCTTATGGCGGTCAGAGATCCGCAATCAGCCCCAGCATTTT. Amino acids: CASSLWRSEIRNQPQHF.

This clonotype was counted many times. The rearrangement uses TRBV9 and TRBJ2-1; 7 bases are a match to TRBD2. The V and J ends lost 0 bases and 7 bases, in that order; junction bases with no gene match: 10. The CDR3 is made up of 16 amino acids. Germline V lookup: CDR1 SGDLS, CDR2 YYNGEE. CDR3 sequence: CASSVGGREGWNEQFF. Here the CDR3 DNA reads TGTGCCAGCAGCGTAGGGGGGAGGGAGGGGTGGAATGAGCAGTTCTTC.

The J gene is TRBJ1-2, the V gene TRBV10-3; the match to TRBD1 covers 9 bases. In germline, CDR1 is ENHRY, CDR2 SYGVKD. The CDR3 has 14 amino acids. Trimming took 6 bases from V and 1 from J; bases not matched to a gene: 3. Written as DNA, the CDR3 is TGTGCCATCAGAGGGACAGGGCTTAACTATGGCTACACCTTC. It translates to CAIRGTGLNYGYTF.

This clonotype was counted ten times or more. The CDR3, as DNA: TGTGCCAGCACCCCGAGCCCAGCGGGAGTCAATGAGCAGTTCTTC. Translation: CASTPSPAGVNEQFF. The rearrangement joins TRBV2 to TRBJ2-1; 8 nucleotides agree with TRBD2. The CDR3 spans 15 residues. Germline CDR1 and CDR2: SNHLY and FYNNEI. V lost 7 bases to trimming and J lost 6 bases; unmatched junction nucleotides: 11.

This clonotype was found many times. This rearrangement joins TRBV12-3 or TRBV12-4 to TRBJ2-3; TRBD2 matches 10 bases. Trimming removed 3 bases from V and 8 bases from J; junction bases left unmatched: 20. The CDR3 contains 19 residues. The CDR3 coding sequence is TGTGCCAGCAGTTTCCTCGCGGCGCTAGCGGGAGTTTTTCCAGTTACGCAGTATTTT. It translates to CASSFLAALAGVFPVTQYF.

The chain employs TRBV4-1 and TRBJ2-7; the D is unclear. V lost 2 bases and J 4 bases, leaving 12 bases between the germline ends. CDR1 MGHRA and CDR2 YSYEKL come from the germline V gene. The CDR3 contains 14 residues. Here the CDR3 reads CASSQRREKYEQYF. The CDR3 region has the DNA TGCGCCAGCAGCCAACGGCGAGAAAAGTACGAGCAGTACTTC.

This clonotype was observed at least ten times. This chain links TRBV7-8 with TRBJ1-2; D possibly corresponds to TRBD1 (6 bases). CDR1 and CDR2 (germline): SGHVS, FQNEAQ. The CDR3 covers 15 residues. The ends were cut back, 2 bases at V and 7 bases at J, with 17 bases in the middle. As DNA, the CDR3 is TGTGCCAGCAGCTTATCTCAACAGGGCAGTTCTGGCTACACCTTC. Translation: CASSLSQQGSSGYTF. The variable domain in full, completed from reference TRBV7-8 and TRBJ1-2, reads GAGVSQSPRYKVAKRGQDVALRCDPISGHVSLFWYQQALGQGPEFLTYFQNEAQLDKSGLPSDRFFAERPEGSVSTLKIQRTQQEDSAVYLCASSLSQQGSSGYTFGSGTRLTVV.

This clonotype was observed many times. The rearrangement uses TRBV20-1 and TRBJ2-3, with 13 bases that match TRBD2. V trimming: 2 bases; J trimming: 3 bases; junction bases outside the gene matches: 14. CDR3 length: 19 amino acids. Germline assignment: CDR1 DFQATT and CDR2 SNEGSKA (reference sequence). This CDR3 reads CSARLLAGGPWSRTDTQYF. DNA for the CDR3: TGCAGTGCTAGATTACTAGCGGGAGGGCCTTGGAGTAGGACAGATACGCAGTATTTT.

This clonotype was detected ten times or more. The chain has TRBV12-5 and TRBJ2-5, with 12 bases matching TRBD2. The CDR3 covers 16 residues. The germline gives CDR1 LGHNT, CDR2 FRNRAP. The J segment lost 7 bases and the V segment lost 4 bases, leaving 10 bases of the junction unmatched. Here the CDR3 DNA reads TGTGCTAGTGGTTCCTCGGGACTAGCGGGTCTTGGGACCCAGTACTTC. Protein: CASGSSGLAGLGTQYF.

This clonotype was seen only once. The gene calls are TRBV9 and TRBJ2-5; no clear D. The CDR3 is 15 residues long. With 0 bases removed from V and 5 bases from J, the gap between germline ends came to 14 bases. The germline V gene has CDR1 SGDLS and CDR2 YYNGEE. CDR3 loop: CASSVELGLGETQYF. The DNA of the CDR3 is TGTGCCAGCAGCGTAGAACTGGGGTTGGGGGAGACCCAGTACTTC.

This clonotype was observed at least ten times. This rearrangement joins TRBV7-8 to TRBJ2-2, with 11 bases identical to TRBD1. V gave up 1 base and J gave up 6 bases; unmatched junction bases: 4. CDR3 length equals 16 residues. In germline, CDR1 is SGHVS, CDR2 FQNEAQ. The CDR3 is CASSLVGQGVSGELFF. CDR3 coding DNA: TGTGCCAGCAGCTTAGTGGGACAGGGGGTCTCCGGGGAGCTGTTTTTT.

This clonotype was observed at least ten times. This chain joins TRBV6-4 and TRBJ2-3; TRBD2 agrees at 7 bases. V gave up 0 bases and J gave up 1 base; unmatched junction bases: 4. Germline V CDR1 and CDR2: MRHNA, SNTAGT. The CDR3 sequence is 16 residues long. CDR3 coding DNA: TGTGCCAGCAGTGACTCATCGGGAGGAGGCACAGATACGCAGTATTTT. It codes for CASSDSSGGGTDTQYF.